This T cell receptor beta chain was profiled in a study of cytomegalovirus exposure and HLA in healthy donors. Study-level findings and limits: Most TCR sequences were rare, but some public TCRs occurred in many donors. Per published reports, the classifier diagnosed cytomegalovirus status with high specificity and sensitivity.

PCR was performed using 60 Vbeta and 13 Jbeta primers. TCRdb's table, derived via immunoSEQ multiplex PCR, lists solely in-frame clones and lacks some. Of roughly 100,000 clones in the sample, under 85% were seen once. Only a few counts were recorded for this clone. Its antigen is still unknown. J was trimmed by 5 bases and V by 1 base; bases with no gene match: 5. There are 17 residues in the CDR3. Germline V gene sequence: CDR1 LGHNA, CDR2 YSLEER. The sequenced material came from PBMCs. The clonotype was recovered from a man aged 30-40 years in good health and CMV-seronegative. The chain is built from TRBV4-3 and TRBJ2-5; 15 bases line up with TRBD2. CDR3 in amino acids: CASSQGTSGGAWETQYF. As DNA, the CDR3 is TGCGCCAGCAGCCAAGGGACTAGCGGGGGGGCCTGGGAGACCCAGTACTTC.